The clone carrying this T cell receptor beta chain was seen only once. The antigen is unknown. This entry is derived from a study of shared clonotypes between healthy human individuals. Whole-study findings and limits: Some naive CD4 clonotypes, around 4.7%, turned up in common across a handful of donors. Researchers sampled blood only, noting tissue repertoires likely differ.

Naivety among CD8 cells was defined by CD45RO negativity and positive CCR7 selection, thereby excluding terminally differentiated effector memory CD45RA+ cells. Participating donors were healthy, HIV-negative adults free of recent acute infections or vaccinations. Only in-frame clones appear in the TCRdb table, and some are missing; sequencing was by immunoSEQ multiplex PCR. The data contain hundreds of thousands of clones, about 95% of them singletons. Germline CDR1 MDHEN, CDR2 SYDVKM. Trimming took 3 bases from V and 2 from J; bases not matched to a gene: 10. The CDR3 totals 18 residues. The sequencing input was naive CD8+ T cells sorted from blood. The chain combines TRBV28 with TRBJ2-3; 11 positions agree with TRBD2. The sequence was collected from a woman in her 30s in good health. The CDR3 reads CASSLGDVAGGNTDTQYF. The CDR3 bases are TGTGCCAGCAGTTTGGGGGACGTAGCGGGAGGGAACACAGATACGCAGTATTTT.